The 2 T cell receptor beta chains given below trace back to one sample, sequenced in a study of blood T cell repertoires in COVID-19. Repertoires were generated with immunoSEQ multiplex PCR, while TCRdb's copy carries only in-frame clones and drops some. The sample lists some 75,000 clones, 75% to 90% occurring once. The sequenced material came from peripheral blood. Source of these receptors: a man in his fifties or sixties with COVID-19, enrolled during active disease.

A single count supports this clone. The chain has TRBV24-1 and TRBJ2-5, with D maybe TRBD1 (6 bases). This CDR3 has 13 residues. Germline assignment: CDR1 KGHDR and CDR2 SFDVKD. Trimming shortened V by 7 bases and J by 2 bases, and 10 bases separated the two germline ends. The CDR3 is CATRPGAQETQYF. The CDR3 nucleotides are TGTGCCACCAGGCCAGGGGCGCAAGAGACCCAGTACTTC.

The chain uses TRBV6-5 and TRBJ2-2; tentative D call: TRBD2 (5 bases). In germline, CDR1 is MNHEY, CDR2 SVGAGI. CDR3 length: 15 residues. Trimming cost V 8 bases and J 7 bases, with 20 bases left between them. The CDR3 sequence: CASSLEGLLYGELFF. The CDR3 coding sequence is TGTGCCAGCTCCCTAGAGGGCCTTTTGTACGGGGAGCTGTTTTTT.